This passage covers 19 T cell receptor beta chains from one sample sequenced in a study of blood T cell repertoires in COVID-19. The method was immunoSEQ multiplex PCR; TCRdb's version includes in-frame clones alone and lacks a portion of them. Of 250,000 or so clones in the sample, 85% to 90% are singletons; the top ten hold around 1.7%. The sequenced material came from PBMCs or T cells enriched from blood (not recorded which). The receptors originated from a man aged 35 to 55 who had recovered from COVID-19.

The chain couples TRBV7-2 to TRBJ2-1; 8 bases fit TRBD2. Trimming removed 5 bases from V and 7 bases from J; junction bases left unmatched: 13. The CDR3 spans 16 residues. CDR1 and CDR2 (germline): SGHTA, FQGNSA. CDR3 in DNA: TGTGCCAGCAGCCGCACTAGCGGCAGCGGCGGTAATGAGCAGTTCTTC. This sequence encodes CASSRTSGSGGNEQFF.

This chain connects TRBV5-1 to TRBJ2-3; 7 bases match TRBD1. CDR3 size: 14 residues. The J segment lost 3 bases and the V segment lost 4 bases, leaving 5 bases of the junction unmatched. Germline V CDR1 and CDR2: SGHRS, YFSETQ. The CDR3 DNA reads as TGCGCCAGCAGCCTCGACAGGGCGACAGATACGCAGTATTTT. Its translation is CASSLDRATDTQYF.

The chain joins TRBV7-8 to TRBJ1-5; maybe TRBD1 (6 bases). Germline V gene lookup returns CDR1 SGHVS and CDR2 FQNEAQ. V lost 3 bases to trimming and J lost 7 bases, with 13 bases between them. The CDR3 has 14 amino acids. The chain's CDR3 is CASSFDRFGQPQHF. The CDR3 nucleotides read TGTGCCAGCAGCTTCGACAGGTTCGGGCAGCCCCAGCATTTT. Using reference TRBV7-8 and TRBJ1-5 for the parts outside the CDR3, the full variable domain is GAGVSQSPRYKVAKRGQDVALRCDPISGHVSLFWYQQALGQGPEFLTYFQNEAQLDKSGLPSDRFFAERPEGSVSTLKIQRTQQEDSAVYLCASSFDRFGQPQHFGDGTRLSIL.

The chain employs TRBV6-4 and TRBJ2-1; TRBD2 aligns across 10 bases. Losses at the gene ends were 5 bases for V and 5 bases for J; bases not matched to a gene: 6. Germline V gene data show CDR1 as MRHNA and CDR2 as SNTAGT. The CDR3 covers 15 residues. This chain's CDR3 is CASSLLAGLNNEQFF. In DNA, the CDR3 is TGTGCCAGCAGTTTACTAGCGGGGCTGAACAATGAGCAGTTCTTC.

The chain carries TRBV30 and TRBJ1-1; 8 nucleotides align to TRBD1. The CDR3 has 14 amino acids. CDR1 is GTSNPN and CDR2 is SVGIG in the germline V gene (reference sequence). J was trimmed by 1 base and V by 3 bases; bases with no gene match: 4. CDR3 coding DNA: TGTGCCTGGAGAGCCGGGACAGGGAACACTGAAGCTTTCTTT. Its translation is CAWRAGTGNTEAFF.

V usage is TRBV2 and J usage is TRBJ2-7; D unresolved. Trimming removed 6 bases at V and 0 bases at J, with 12 bases between. Germline lookup yields CDR1 SNHLY and CDR2 FYNNEI. The CDR3 extends over 14 amino acids. The CDR3 spells CASRIVRSSYEQYF. CDR3 in DNA: TGTGCCAGCAGAATAGTTAGGAGCTCCTACGAGCAGTACTTC.

The V call is TRBV5-1, the J call TRBJ1-3, with D hard to call. V was clipped by 2 bases and J by 3 bases, with 9 bases between them. CDR1 and CDR2 from the germline V gene are SGHRS and YFSETQ. There are 14 residues in the CDR3. The CDR3 is CASSLSGIGNTIYF. The CDR3 nucleotides read TGCGCCAGCAGCTTATCGGGGATTGGAAACACCATATATTTT.

The V and J genes are TRBV18 and TRBJ1-1; 7 nucleotides line up with TRBD1. The CDR3 is made up of 15 amino acids. Germline CDR1 reads KGHSH; CDR2 reads LQKENI. J gave up 1 base and V 5 bases, and 7 bases lay outside the gene matches. DNA of the CDR3: TGTGCCAGCTCAATAGGGGCAGGGGGGAACACTGAAGCTTTCTTT. This translates into CASSIGAGGNTEAFF. The whole variable domain, remainder taken from reference TRBV18 and TRBJ1-1, is NAGVMQNPRHLVRRRGQEARLRCSPMKGHSHVYWYRQLPEEGLKFMVYLQKENIIDESGMPKERFSAEFPKEGPSILRIQQVVRGDSAAYFCASSIGAGGNTEAFFGQGTRLTVV.

The chain couples TRBV18 to TRBJ1-6; possibly TRBD1 for D (6 bases). Germline loops: CDR1 KGHSH, CDR2 LQKENI. V was shortened by 4 bases and J by 5 bases, with 12 bases between the two germline ends. This CDR3 is 15 amino acids long. Here the CDR3 DNA reads TGTGCCAGCTCACTGTGGACAGAAGATAATTCACCCCTCCACTTT. Translated, it gives CASSLWTEDNSPLHF.

The rearrangement joins TRBV2 to TRBJ2-1; 9 nucleotides line up with TRBD1. Germline CDR1 is SNHLY and CDR2 is FYNNEI. The CDR3 is 14 amino acids. Losses at the gene ends were 2 bases for V and 9 bases for J; bases not matched to a gene: 5. CDR3 nucleotide sequence: TGTGCCAGCAGTGAATGGCAGGGACAGGGTGAGCAGTTCTTC. It is translated as CASSEWQGQGEQFF. The entire variable domain, with the rest obtained from reference TRBV2 and TRBJ2-1, is as follows: EPEVTQTPSHQVTQMGQEVILRCVPISNHLYFYWYRQILGQKVEFLVSFYNNEISEKSEIFDDQFSVERPDGSNFTLKIRSTKLEDSAMYFCASSEWQGQGEQFFGPGTRLTVL.

The table lists this clone with a few counts. The V and J genes are TRBV5-6 and TRBJ2-5; 9 bases are shared with TRBD1. The J segment lost 3 bases and the V segment lost 4 bases, leaving 4 bases of the junction unmatched. There are 14 residues in the CDR3. The V gene's germline CDR1 is SGHDT and CDR2 YYEEEE. CDR3 sequence: CASSSTGGEETQYF. CDR3 DNA: TGTGCCAGCAGCAGTACAGGGGGCGAAGAGACCCAGTACTTC.

The rearrangement uses TRBV19 and TRBJ2-7; 7 bases are a match to TRBD2. Germline CDR1 reads LNHDA; CDR2 reads SQIVND (reference sequence). V lost 2 bases to trimming and J lost 6 bases; unmatched junction nucleotides: 7. The CDR3 loop spans 14 amino acids. The CDR3, as DNA: TGTGCCAGTAGTATAAGGGAGGGGCCGGGCGAGCAGTACTTC. It translates to CASSIREGPGEQYF.

The chain is built from TRBV30 and TRBJ2-3; D is perhaps TRBD2 (6 bases). The CDR3 contains 19 residues. V lost 3 bases and J lost 1, with 26 bases in between. Germline CDR1 and CDR2: GTSNPN and SVGIG (reference sequence). In DNA, the CDR3 is TGTGCCTGGAGAAGGTCGGGTTGGCGGGGACTCACGCGCACAGATACGCAGTATTTT. Amino acid sequence: CAWRRSGWRGLTRTDTQYF.

The sample holds a few counts of this clone. This chain uses TRBV6-5 with TRBJ1-1, with a weak D call TRBD1 (6 bases). Germline assignment: CDR1 MNHEY and CDR2 SVGAGI. Trimming took off 6 bases at V and 6 bases at J, with 14 bases between the two ends. The length of the CDR3 is 13 residues. CDR3 sequence: CASSPTTGPEAFF. In DNA, the CDR3 is TGTGCCAGCAGCCCCACTACAGGGCCTGAAGCTTTCTTT.

Of note for this clone: Other DNA sequences in this specimen translate into the identical CDR3. The rearrangement uses TRBV19 and TRBJ1-4, with TRBD1 matching 9 bases. The germline V gene encodes CDR1 LNHDA and CDR2 SQIVND (reference sequence). Germline trimming cut 6 bases from V and 7 bases from J; bases unmatched to any gene: 6. The CDR3 runs to 14 residues. The CDR3 region is CASSAGQGVEKLFF. DNA for the CDR3: TGTGCCAGTAGCGCGGGACAGGGTGTTGAAAAACTGTTTTTT.

The rearrangement joins TRBV28 to TRBJ1-1; a weak D match, TRBD1 (6 bases). In germline, CDR1 is MDHEN, CDR2 SYDVKM. The length of the CDR3 is 13 residues. V was pared by 4 bases and J by 11 bases, with 17 bases between. CDR3 sequence: CASSSRPHREAFF. The DNA for the CDR3 is TGTGCCAGCAGTTCGCGACCCCACAGGGAGGCTTTCTTT.

This clone was observed a few times. The V call is TRBV2, the J call TRBJ1-1, with 7 bases lining up with TRBD1. The CDR3 is made up of 13 amino acids. Looked up from germline, CDR1 is SNHLY and CDR2 is FYNNEI. The V gene end was trimmed by 11 bases and the J gene end by 1 base; junction bases not matched to a gene: 7. The CDR3 spells CASSGQSNTEAFF. The CDR3 DNA reads as TGTGCCTCCTCGGGACAGTCGAACACTGAAGCTTTCTTT.

This chain connects TRBV11-1 to TRBJ1-6; D not resolved. The CDR3 is 15 amino acids. V was trimmed by 4 bases and J by 9 bases, leaving 16 bases between them. The germline V gene encodes CDR1 SGHAT and CDR2 FQDESV (reference sequence). As DNA, the CDR3 is TGTGCCAGCAGCTGGAGGACCGGGCAAGGTTCACCCCTCCACTTT. Translation gives CASSWRTGQGSPLHF. The variable domain in full, with the rest retrieved from reference TRBV11-1 and TRBJ1-6, is EAEVAQSPRYKITEKSQAVAFWCDPISGHATLYWYRQILGQGPELLVQFQDESVVDDSQLPKDRFSAERLKGVDSTLKIQPAELGDSAMYLCASSWRTGQGSPLHFGNGTRLTVT.

The CDR3 bases are TGTGCCATCAGAAACTCACAGGGGACCTCCTACAATGAGCAGTTCTTC. The encoded protein is CAIRNSQGTSYNEQFF. This chain uses TRBV10-3 with TRBJ2-1, with 7 bases aligning to TRBD1. The CDR3 loop spans 16 amino acids. J lost 0 bases, V lost 6 bases, and 8 bases had no gene match. CDR1 and CDR2 (germline): ENHRY, SYGVKD.